This TCR beta chain comes out of a study of PD-L1 blockade in urothelial cancer. Study as a whole: Analyzed time points were 3 weeks (second dose) and 6 weeks after therapy began. Study results and caveats: Survival was better when pretreatment blood TCR clonality fell below the median.

The CDR3 length is 12 residues. Germline lookup yields CDR1 SQVTM and CDR2 ANQGSEA. V trimming: 4 bases; J trimming: 7 bases; junction bases outside the gene matches: 5. PCRs each included synthetic TCR analog templates spiked in. The method was immunoSEQ multiplex PCR; TCRdb's version includes in-frame clones alone and lacks a portion of them. The sample has about 100,000 clones, roughly 84% seen once. As to this clone: The antigen remains unidentified.

The rearrangement uses TRBV29-1 and TRBJ1-1; 8 bases map to TRBD1. The clonotype originates from a middle-aged man with urothelial cancer. The sample in question was PBMCs, obtained around atezolizumab (anti-PD-L1) treatment. CDR3 sequence (DNA): TGCAGCGTTGCGGGGGACAGGCTTGAAGCTTTCTTT. This codes for CSVAGDRLEAFF.